These 25 T cell receptor beta chains were sequenced from one sample in a study of beta chain features in type 1 diabetes. The isolated RNA, all of it, was reverse transcribed, so expressed TCRB transcripts were what got sequenced. Method: immunoSEQ multiplex PCR; TCRdb's copy keeps in-frame clones and lacks some. The sample contains about 40,000 clones, 45% to 50% of which appear only once. Sequencing was done on a sample of central memory CD4+ T cells from blood. The source of these receptors is a woman aged 18-29 years in good health.

The chain couples TRBV5-1 to TRBJ2-5; 9 nucleotides line up with TRBD2. Germline CDR1 is SGHRS and CDR2 is YFSETQ. The CDR3 totals 14 residues. The V and J ends lost 2 bases and 3 bases, in that order; junction bases with no gene match: 2. CDR3 region: CASSLRGGEETQYF. The CDR3 nucleotides read TGCGCCAGCAGCTTACGCGGGGGGGAAGAGACCCAGTACTTC.

The chain carries TRBV4-2 and TRBJ1-3; D gene ambiguous. Deletions cut 5 bases from V and 0 bases from J, with 14 bases between. CDR1 is LGHNA, CDR2 YNFKEQ, per germline. There are 16 residues in the CDR3. The CDR3 here is CASSKHTVISGNTIYF. DNA for the CDR3: TGTGCCAGCAGCAAACATACAGTGATCTCTGGAAACACCATATATTTT.

V gene TRBV6-5 combines with J gene TRBJ1-5; 8 bases fit TRBD1. From germline, CDR1 is MNHEY and CDR2 SVGAGI. V trimming: 5 bases; J trimming: 10 bases; junction bases outside the gene matches: 13. The length of the CDR3 is 15 residues. This CDR3 is CASSKGQGWDEPQHF. Written as DNA, the CDR3 is TGTGCCAGCAGTAAAGGACAGGGATGGGATGAACCCCAGCATTTT.

This clone was found a few times. This chain uses TRBV10-3 with TRBJ2-7; a possible D gene is TRBD1 (6 bases). This CDR3 is built from 14 residues. Trimming shortened V by 10 bases and J by 4 bases, and 20 bases separated the two germline ends. In germline, CDR1 is ENHRY, CDR2 SYGVKD. For the CDR3, the DNA is TGTGCCACCTTCCAGGGGAGCGGAAGGTACGAGCAGTACTTC. Translation: CATFQGSGRYEQYF.

In this sample, this clone turned up once. This sequence joins TRBV4-1 and TRBJ1-1; D gene ambiguous. The CDR3 consists of 18 residues. Germline CDR1 is MGHRA and CDR2 is YSYEKL. V was clipped by 3 bases and J by 0 bases, with 20 bases between them. The CDR3 DNA reads as TGCGCCAGCAGCCAGATCCAGCGTCGTAACGGCTTGAACACTGAAGCTTTCTTT. This encodes CASSQIQRRNGLNTEAFF.

The rearrangement joins TRBV5-1 to TRBJ2-3; 11 bases fit TRBD2. V shed 2 bases, J shed 1 base, and the junction held 3 bases outside the gene matches. Germline V lookup: CDR1 SGHRS, CDR2 YFSETQ. The CDR3 loop spans 16 amino acids. The CDR3, as DNA: TGCGCCAGCAGCTTCTTAGCGGGGGGGCGCACAGATACGCAGTATTTT. It yields the protein CASSFLAGGRTDTQYF. Full variable domain (remainder filled in from reference TRBV5-1 and TRBJ2-3): KAGVTQTPRYLIKTRGQQVTLSCSPISGHRSVSWYQQTPGQGLQFLFEYFSETQRNKGNFPGRFSGRQFSNSRSEMNVSTLELGDSALYLCASSFLAGGRTDTQYFGPGTRLTVL.

This clone was observed a single time. The chain carries TRBV6-6 and TRBJ2-7; 7 bases agree with TRBD1. The trim removed 5 bases at V and 2 bases at J, leaving 6 bases unmatched. Per the germline V gene, CDR1 is MNHNY and CDR2 is SVGAGI (reference sequence). CDR3 length: 14 amino acids. CDR3 residues: CASSRRQGAYEQYF. The DNA for the CDR3 is TGTGCCAGCAGTCGCCGACAGGGTGCCTACGAGCAGTACTTC.

V is TRBV19 and J is TRBJ2-3; the match to TRBD1 covers 12 bases. The ends lost 4 bases at V and 2 bases at J; junction bases unmatched: 1. Per the germline V gene, CDR1 is LNHDA and CDR2 is SQIVND (reference sequence). The CDR3 spans 15 residues. The DNA for the CDR3 is TGTGCCAGTAGTAAGGGACAGGGGGCCACAGATACGCAGTATTTT. Protein product: CASSKGQGATDTQYF.

By sample share, this clone is medium-sized. The rearrangement uses TRBV28 and TRBJ2-3; TRBD2 agrees at 8 bases. V lost 6 bases and J lost 11; bases outside the gene matches: 19. Germline CDR1 and CDR2: MDHEN and SYDVKM. CDR3 length equals 16 residues. The CDR3 sequence: CASSPSSGRGATWQYF. The CDR3 nucleotides read TGTGCCAGCAGCCCCTCCAGCGGGAGAGGAGCAACGTGGCAGTATTTT. Full variable domain (remainder filled in from reference TRBV28 and TRBJ2-3): DVKVTQSSRYLVKRTGEKVFLECVQDMDHENMFWYRQDPGLGLRLIYFSYDVKMKEKGDIPEGYSVSREKKERFSLILESASTNQTSMYLCASSPSSGRGATWQYFGPGTRLTVL.

In this sample, this clone turned up a few times. The rearrangement joins TRBV5-1 to TRBJ2-1; 9 bases map to TRBD2. CDR1 SGHRS and CDR2 YFSETQ come from the germline V gene. The ends lost 0 bases at V and 7 bases at J; junction bases unmatched: 5. The CDR3 loop spans 15 amino acids. CDR3 DNA sequence: TGCGCCAGCAGCTTGGCTGCTAGCGGGACGAATGAGCAGTTCTTC. Residues: CASSLAASGTNEQFF.

In this sample, this clone turned up a few times. V is TRBV5-6 and J is TRBJ2-5; TRBD1 matches at 7 bases. The germline V gene encodes CDR1 SGHDT and CDR2 YYEEEE. Unmatched junction bases numbered 5, after V lost 4 bases and J lost 2 bases. The CDR3 has 14 residues. The CDR3 nucleotides read TGTGCCAGCAGCGCCCCGGACAGGCAAGAGACCCAGTACTTC. The encoded protein is CASSAPDRQETQYF.

This sequence joins TRBV6-6 and TRBJ1-5; 8 bases line up with TRBD1. This CDR3 spans 16 amino acids. With V trimmed by 0 bases and J by 7 bases, 8 bases remained unmatched. The germline V gene has CDR1 MNHNY and CDR2 SVGAGI (reference sequence). CDR3 amino acids: CASSYSDRAPGQPQHF. In DNA form, the CDR3 reads TGTGCCAGCAGTTACTCGGACAGGGCTCCTGGACAGCCCCAGCATTTT.

J is TRBJ2-3 and V is TRBV5-5; 8 bases line up with TRBD2. The germline CDR1 and CDR2 sequences are SGHKS and YYEKEE (reference sequence). J gave up 4 bases and V 4 bases, and 17 bases lay outside the gene matches. CDR3 length: 18 residues. The CDR3 sequence: CASSAYWTSPGGSDTQYF. The CDR3 DNA sequence: TGTGCCAGCAGCGCGTACTGGACTAGCCCGGGTGGGTCAGATACGCAGTATTTT. The full variable domain, in which reference TRBV5-5 and TRBJ2-3 provide the parts outside the CDR3, is DAGVTQSPTHLIKTRGQQVTLRCSPISGHKSVSWYQQVLGQGPQFIFQYYEKEERGRGNFPDRFSARQFPNYSSELNVNALLLGDSALYLCASSAYWTSPGGSDTQYFGPGTRLTVL.

The CDR3 DNA reads as TGCGCCAGCAGCTTGGGGGCGGGAGTCTCCTACAATGAGCAGTTCTTC. Translating gives CASSLGAGVSYNEQFF. The genes are TRBV5-1 and TRBJ2-1, with 7 bases aligning to TRBD2. The ends lost 0 bases at V and 0 bases at J; junction bases unmatched: 3. The CDR3 extends over 16 amino acids. The V gene's germline CDR1 is SGHRS and CDR2 YFSETQ.

The chain recombines TRBV11-1 with TRBJ1-2, with D tentatively TRBD1 (6 bases). V lost 5 bases to trimming and J lost 3 bases, with 13 bases between them. CDR1 is SGHAT and CDR2 is FQDESV in the germline V gene (reference sequence). This CDR3 contains 14 residues. Here the CDR3 DNA reads TGTGCCAGCAGCCAACAGGGCTCCTACTATGGCTACACCTTC. Its protein is CASSQQGSYYGYTF.

CDR3 loop: CASSLSPSGNYNEQFF. CDR3 DNA sequence: TGCGCCAGCAGCTTGTCTCCTAGCGGGAACTACAATGAGCAGTTCTTC. The V gene is TRBV5-1, the J gene TRBJ2-1, with 9 nucleotides matching TRBD2. Germline V gene data show CDR1 as SGHRS and CDR2 as YFSETQ. Trimming at V came to 1 base and at J to 3 bases, leaving 5 bases not matched to a gene. The CDR3 is 16 residues long.

By proportion, this clone is medium-sized. The CDR3 DNA is TGTGCCAGCAGCATCGGGGGCACAGATACGCAGTATTTT. Translation gives CASSIGGTDTQYF. The V call is TRBV7-9, the J call TRBJ2-3; D might be TRBD2 (5 bases). Germline V CDR1 and CDR2: SEHNR, FQNEAQ (reference sequence). The V end lost 5 bases, the J end lost 1 base, and 7 bases lay between the germline ends. The CDR3 is made up of 13 amino acids.

The chain couples TRBV10-1 to TRBJ2-3; D unresolved. The CDR3 totals 12 residues. The ends were cut back, 2 bases at V and 6 bases at J, with 6 bases in the middle. Germline V gives CDR1 WNHNN, CDR2 SYGVQD (reference sequence). CDR3 sequence reads: CASSEGQDTQYF. In DNA, the CDR3 is TGCGCCAGCAGTGAGGGCCAGGATACGCAGTATTTT.

The gene calls are TRBV5-1 and TRBJ2-1, with TRBD2 identical over 12 bases. The CDR3 sequence is 16 residues long. Germline CDR1 reads SGHRS; CDR2 reads YFSETQ. V lost 5 bases, J lost 9 bases, and 12 bases stayed unmatched. The CDR3 DNA sequence: TGCGCCAGCAGACCTAACCTAGCGGGAGGGAGAGGTGAGCAGTTCTTC. Protein: CASRPNLAGGRGEQFF.

This clone appeared a few times. J is TRBJ2-1 and V is TRBV7-2; no definite D call. Germline V gene sequence: CDR1 SGHTA, CDR2 FQGNSA. This CDR3 is 13 amino acids long. V lost 1 base and J lost 7, with 8 bases in between. The CDR3 protein is CASSLEAENEQFF. CDR3 DNA sequence: TGTGCCAGCAGCTTAGAAGCTGAGAATGAGCAGTTCTTC. The whole variable domain, remainder taken from reference TRBV7-2 and TRBJ2-1, is GAGVSQSPSNKVTEKGKDVELRCDPISGHTALYWYRQSLGQGLEFLIYFQGNSAPDKSGLPSDRFSAERTGGSVSTLTIQRTQQEDSAVYLCASSLEAENEQFFGPGTRLTVL.

The chain has TRBV5-4 and TRBJ2-7; D might be TRBD2 (5 bases). With 0 bases removed from V and 6 bases from J, the gap between germline ends came to 7 bases. Germline CDR1 and CDR2: SGHNT and YYREEE (reference sequence). The CDR3 covers 12 residues. The CDR3 loop is CASSLVAGEQYF. The CDR3 region has the DNA TGTGCCAGCAGCTTGGTGGCGGGCGAGCAGTACTTC. Full variable domain (remainder filled in from reference TRBV5-4 and TRBJ2-7): ETGVTQSPTHLIKTRGQQVTLRCSSQSGHNTVSWYQQALGQGPQFIFQYYREEENGRGNFPPRFSGLQFPNYSSELNVNALELDDSALYLCASSLVAGEQYFGPGTRLTVT.

There are a few counts of this clone. This chain joins TRBV11-2 and TRBJ2-1; the match to TRBD2 covers 7 bases. The CDR3 is made up of 14 amino acids. The V and J ends lost 1 base and 9 bases, in that order; junction bases with no gene match: 6. The germline V gene has CDR1 SGHAT and CDR2 FQNNGV. The CDR3 DNA reads TGTGCCAGCAGCTTAGCGGGGGGTACGGCTGAGCAGTTCTTC. As protein: CASSLAGGTAEQFF.

This chain uses TRBV5-1 with TRBJ2-7, with unresolved D. The CDR3 has 15 residues. The germline gives CDR1 SGHRS, CDR2 YFSETQ. Deletions cut 0 bases from V and 2 bases from J, with 12 bases between. The CDR3 DNA reads TGCGCCAGCAGCTTGGAAGCCTCAAATACCTACGAGCAGTACTTC. This encodes CASSLEASNTYEQYF.

The gene calls are TRBV10-3 and TRBJ1-5, with TRBD1 identical over 8 bases. Germline lookup yields CDR1 ENHRY and CDR2 SYGVKD. V lost 5 bases to trimming and J lost 8 bases; unmatched junction nucleotides: 8. The CDR3 contains 14 residues. The CDR3: CAISKTGDSEPQHF. The CDR3, as DNA: TGTGCCATCAGTAAGACAGGGGATAGTGAGCCCCAGCATTTT.

This clone has more than one count but fewer than ten. The chain has TRBV29-1 and TRBJ1-1, with 7 bases fitting TRBD1. CDR1 is SQVTM, CDR2 ANQGSEA, per germline. V was clipped by 6 bases and J by 5 bases; unmatched bases: 9. The CDR3 sequence is 13 residues long. The CDR3 bases are TGCAGCGTAGATGGACAGGCGAGGACTGAAGCTTTCTTT. Protein product: CSVDGQARTEAFF.